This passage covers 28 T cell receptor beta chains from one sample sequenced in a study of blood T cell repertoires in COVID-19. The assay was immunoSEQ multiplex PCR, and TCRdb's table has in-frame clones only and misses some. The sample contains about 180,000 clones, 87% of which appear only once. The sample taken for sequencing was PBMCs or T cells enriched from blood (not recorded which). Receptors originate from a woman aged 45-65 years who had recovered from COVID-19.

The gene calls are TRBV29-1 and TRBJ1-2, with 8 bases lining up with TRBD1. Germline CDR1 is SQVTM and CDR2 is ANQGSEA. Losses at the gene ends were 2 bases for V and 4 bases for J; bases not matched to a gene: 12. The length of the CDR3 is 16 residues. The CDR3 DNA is TGCAGCGTTGAACCCTCGGACAGGGTTGTAATCTATGGCTACACCTTC. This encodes CSVEPSDRVVIYGYTF.

The CDR3 is CASSRGRGGELFF. In nucleotides, the CDR3 is TGTGCCAGCAGCAGGGGGAGAGGCGGGGAGCTGTTTTTT. The chain uses TRBV9 and TRBJ2-2; TRBD1 is a possible D gene (6 bases). Trimming shortened V by 4 bases and J by 7 bases, and 11 bases separated the two germline ends. CDR1 and CDR2 from the germline V gene are SGDLS and YYNGEE. The CDR3 runs 13 residues.

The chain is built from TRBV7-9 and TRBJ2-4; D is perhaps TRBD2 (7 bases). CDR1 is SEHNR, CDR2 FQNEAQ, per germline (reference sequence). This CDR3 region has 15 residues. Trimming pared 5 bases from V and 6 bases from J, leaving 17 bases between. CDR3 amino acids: CASSPFRGAGNIQYF. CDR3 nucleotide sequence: TGTGCCAGCAGCCCGTTTCGGGGGGCGGGAAACATTCAGTACTTC.

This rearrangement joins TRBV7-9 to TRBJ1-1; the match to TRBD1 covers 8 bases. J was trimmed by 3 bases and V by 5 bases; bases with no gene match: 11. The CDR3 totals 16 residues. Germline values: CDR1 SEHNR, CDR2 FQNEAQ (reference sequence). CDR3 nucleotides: TGTGCCAGCAGCCCCGGACAGGGTGCTTTGGACACTGAAGCTTTCTTT. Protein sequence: CASSPGQGALDTEAFF. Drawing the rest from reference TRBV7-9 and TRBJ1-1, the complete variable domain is DTGVSQNPRHKITKRGQNVTFRCDPISEHNRLYWYRQTLGQGPEFLTYFQNEAQLEKSRLLSDRFSAERPKGSFSTLEIQRTEQGDSAMYLCASSPGQGALDTEAFFGQGTRLTVV.

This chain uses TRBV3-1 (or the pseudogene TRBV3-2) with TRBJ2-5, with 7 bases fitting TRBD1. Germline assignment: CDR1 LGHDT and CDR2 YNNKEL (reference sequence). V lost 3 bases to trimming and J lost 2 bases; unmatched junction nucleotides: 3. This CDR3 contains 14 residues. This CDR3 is CASSQRQGQETQYF. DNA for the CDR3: TGTGCCAGCAGCCAGCGACAGGGTCAAGAGACCCAGTACTTC.

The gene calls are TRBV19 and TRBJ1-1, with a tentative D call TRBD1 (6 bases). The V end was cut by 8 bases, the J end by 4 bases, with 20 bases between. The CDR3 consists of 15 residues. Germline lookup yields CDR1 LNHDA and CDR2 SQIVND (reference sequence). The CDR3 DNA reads TGTGCCAGTCAAAGCGGCTACCGAGGGGGCACTGAAGCTTTCTTT. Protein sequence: CASQSGYRGGTEAFF.

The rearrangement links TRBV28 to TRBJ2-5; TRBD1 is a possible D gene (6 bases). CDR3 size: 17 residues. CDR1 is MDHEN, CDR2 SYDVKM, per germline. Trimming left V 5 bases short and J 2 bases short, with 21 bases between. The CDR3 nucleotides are TGTGCCAGCAGTCCCCTAACAGGGTCGGGCGGGCAAGAGACCCAGTACTTC. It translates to CASSPLTGSGGQETQYF.

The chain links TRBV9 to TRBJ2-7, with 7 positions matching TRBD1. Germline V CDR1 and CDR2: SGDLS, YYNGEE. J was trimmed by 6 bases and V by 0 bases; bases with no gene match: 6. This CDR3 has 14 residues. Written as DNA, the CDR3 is TGTGCCAGCAGCGTAGCAGGGGGAGCCACCGAGCAGTACTTC. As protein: CASSVAGGATEQYF.

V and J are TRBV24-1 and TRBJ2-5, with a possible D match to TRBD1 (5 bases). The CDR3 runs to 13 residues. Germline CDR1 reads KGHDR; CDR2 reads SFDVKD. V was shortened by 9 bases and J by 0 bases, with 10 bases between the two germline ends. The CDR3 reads CATQDSYQETQYF. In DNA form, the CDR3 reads TGTGCCACCCAAGACAGCTACCAAGAGACCCAGTACTTC.

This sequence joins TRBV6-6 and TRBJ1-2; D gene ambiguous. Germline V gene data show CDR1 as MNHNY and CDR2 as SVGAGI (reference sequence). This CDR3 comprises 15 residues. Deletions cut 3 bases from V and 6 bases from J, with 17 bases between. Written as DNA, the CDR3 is TGTGCCAGCAGTTATTCATTCGAGGGAATAAATGGCTACACCTTC. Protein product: CASSYSFEGINGYTF.

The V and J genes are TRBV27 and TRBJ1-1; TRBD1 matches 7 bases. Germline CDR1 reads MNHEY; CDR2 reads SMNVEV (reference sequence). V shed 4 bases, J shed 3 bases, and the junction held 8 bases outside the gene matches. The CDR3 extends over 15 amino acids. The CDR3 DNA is TGTGCCAGCAGTTCAAAGACAGGGATCGACACTGAAGCTTTCTTT. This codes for CASSSKTGIDTEAFF.

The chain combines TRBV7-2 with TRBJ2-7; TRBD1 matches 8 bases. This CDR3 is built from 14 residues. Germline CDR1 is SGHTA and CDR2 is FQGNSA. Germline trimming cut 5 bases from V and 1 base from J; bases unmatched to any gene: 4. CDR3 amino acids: CASSLRQGSYEQYF. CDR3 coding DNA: TGTGCCAGCAGCCTCCGACAGGGGTCCTACGAGCAGTACTTC.

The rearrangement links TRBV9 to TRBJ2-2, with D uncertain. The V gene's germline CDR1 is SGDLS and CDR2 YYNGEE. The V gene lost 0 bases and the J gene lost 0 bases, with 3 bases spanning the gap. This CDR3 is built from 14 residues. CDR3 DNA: TGTGCCAGCAGCGTAGCGGCGAACACCGGGGAGCTGTTTTTT. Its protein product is CASSVAANTGELFF. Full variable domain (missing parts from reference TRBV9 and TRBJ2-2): DSGVTQTPKHLITATGQRVTLRCSPRSGDLSVYWYQQSLDQGLQFLIQYYNGEERAKGNILERFSAQQFPDLHSELNLSSLELGDSALYFCASSVAANTGELFFGEGSRLTVL.

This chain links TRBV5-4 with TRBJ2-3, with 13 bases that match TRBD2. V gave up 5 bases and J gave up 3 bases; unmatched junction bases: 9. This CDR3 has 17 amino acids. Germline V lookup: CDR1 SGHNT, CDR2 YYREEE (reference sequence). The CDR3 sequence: CASSNGLAGVGTDTQYF. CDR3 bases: TGTGCCAGCAGTAATGGACTAGCGGGAGTTGGGACAGATACGCAGTATTTT.

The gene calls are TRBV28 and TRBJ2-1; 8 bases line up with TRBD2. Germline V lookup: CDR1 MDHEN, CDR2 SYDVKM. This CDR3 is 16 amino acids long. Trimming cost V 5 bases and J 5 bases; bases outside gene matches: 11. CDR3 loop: CASSSPYRAGDNEQFF. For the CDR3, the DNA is TGTGCCAGCAGTAGTCCCTACAGAGCGGGGGACAATGAGCAGTTCTTC.

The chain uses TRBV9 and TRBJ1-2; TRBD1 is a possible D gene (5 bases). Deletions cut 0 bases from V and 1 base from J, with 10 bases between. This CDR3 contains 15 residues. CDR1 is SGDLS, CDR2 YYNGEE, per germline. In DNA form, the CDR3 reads TGTGCCAGCAGCGTAGCTACAGGAGTTAACTATGGCTACACCTTC. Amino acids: CASSVATGVNYGYTF.

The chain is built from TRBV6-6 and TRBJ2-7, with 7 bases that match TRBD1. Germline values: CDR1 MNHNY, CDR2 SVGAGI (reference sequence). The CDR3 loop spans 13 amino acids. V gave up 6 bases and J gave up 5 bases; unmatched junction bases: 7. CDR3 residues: CASRRDRVDEQYF. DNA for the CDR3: TGTGCCAGCAGGAGGGACAGAGTGGACGAGCAGTACTTC.

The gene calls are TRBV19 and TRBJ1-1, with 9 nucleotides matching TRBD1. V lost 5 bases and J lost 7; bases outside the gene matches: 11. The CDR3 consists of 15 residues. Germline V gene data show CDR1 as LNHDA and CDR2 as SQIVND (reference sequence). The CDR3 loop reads CASSLGGQGVYEAFF. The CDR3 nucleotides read TGTGCCAGTAGTCTGGGGGGACAGGGCGTCTATGAAGCTTTCTTT.

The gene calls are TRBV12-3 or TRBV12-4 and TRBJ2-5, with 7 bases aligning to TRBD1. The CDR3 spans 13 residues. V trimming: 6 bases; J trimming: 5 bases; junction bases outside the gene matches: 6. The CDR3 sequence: CASSPTGIETQYF. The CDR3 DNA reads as TGTGCCAGCAGCCCGACAGGGATCGAGACCCAGTACTTC.

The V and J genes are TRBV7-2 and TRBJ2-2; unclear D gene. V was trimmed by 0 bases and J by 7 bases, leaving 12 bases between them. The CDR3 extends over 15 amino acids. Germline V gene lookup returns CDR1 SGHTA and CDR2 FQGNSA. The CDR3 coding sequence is TGTGCCAGCAGCTTAGCGACACCGTCCGGCGGGGAGCTGTTTTTT. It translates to CASSLATPSGGELFF.

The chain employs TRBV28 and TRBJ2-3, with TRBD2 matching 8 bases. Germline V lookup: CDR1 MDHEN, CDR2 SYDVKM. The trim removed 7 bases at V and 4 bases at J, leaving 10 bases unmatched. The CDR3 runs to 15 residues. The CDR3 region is CASKTAGGGADTQYF. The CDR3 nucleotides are TGTGCCAGCAAGACGGCGGGAGGAGGGGCAGATACGCAGTATTTT.

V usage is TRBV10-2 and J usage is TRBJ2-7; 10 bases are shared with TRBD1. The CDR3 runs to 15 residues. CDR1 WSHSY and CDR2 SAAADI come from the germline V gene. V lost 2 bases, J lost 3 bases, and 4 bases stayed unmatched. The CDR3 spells CASSEPGTGVYEQYF. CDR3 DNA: TGCGCCAGCAGTGAGCCCGGGACAGGGGTCTACGAGCAGTACTTC.

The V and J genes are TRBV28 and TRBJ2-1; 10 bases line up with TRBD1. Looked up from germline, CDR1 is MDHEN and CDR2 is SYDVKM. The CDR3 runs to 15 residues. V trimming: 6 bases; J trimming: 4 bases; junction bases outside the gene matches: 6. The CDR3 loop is CASSGTGDTYNEQFF. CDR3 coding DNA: TGTGCCAGCAGCGGGACAGGGGATACGTACAATGAGCAGTTCTTC.

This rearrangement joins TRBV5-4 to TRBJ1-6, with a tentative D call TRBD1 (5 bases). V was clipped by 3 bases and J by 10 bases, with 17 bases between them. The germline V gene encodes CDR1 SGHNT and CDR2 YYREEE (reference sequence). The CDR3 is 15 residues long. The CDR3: CASSSRQKLNSPLHF. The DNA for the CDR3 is TGTGCCAGCAGCTCCCGACAGAAGCTCAACTCACCCCTCCACTTT.

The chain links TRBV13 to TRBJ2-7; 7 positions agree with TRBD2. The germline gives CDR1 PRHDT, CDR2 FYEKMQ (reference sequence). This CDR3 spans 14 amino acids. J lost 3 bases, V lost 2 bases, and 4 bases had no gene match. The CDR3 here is CASSLRAGNYEQYF. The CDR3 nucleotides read TGTGCCAGCAGCTTACGAGCGGGAAACTACGAGCAGTACTTC.

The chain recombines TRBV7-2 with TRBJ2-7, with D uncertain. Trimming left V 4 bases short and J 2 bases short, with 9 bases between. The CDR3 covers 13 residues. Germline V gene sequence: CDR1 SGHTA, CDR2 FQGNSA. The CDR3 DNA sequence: TGTGCCAGCAGCTCCCGAGTGGCCTACGAGCAGTACTTC. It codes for CASSSRVAYEQYF.

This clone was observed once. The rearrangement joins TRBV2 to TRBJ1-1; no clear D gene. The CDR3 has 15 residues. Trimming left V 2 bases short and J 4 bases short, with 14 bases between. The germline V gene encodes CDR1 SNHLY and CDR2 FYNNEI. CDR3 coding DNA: TGTGCCAGCAGTGAATGGTCCGCGGTCGGCACTGAAGCTTTCTTT. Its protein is CASSEWSAVGTEAFF.

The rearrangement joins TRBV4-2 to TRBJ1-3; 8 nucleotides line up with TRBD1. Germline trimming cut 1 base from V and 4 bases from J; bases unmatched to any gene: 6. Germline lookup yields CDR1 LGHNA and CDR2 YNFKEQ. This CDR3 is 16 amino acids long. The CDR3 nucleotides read TGTGCCAGCAGCCAAGGCCCCAGGGGGCCCGGAAACACCATATATTTT. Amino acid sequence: CASSQGPRGPGNTIYF.